These T cell receptor beta chains were read from a single sample in a study of cytotoxic CD8 clonotypes in ibrutinib-treated CLL. This table comes from immunoSEQ multiplex PCR, and its TCRdb copy is limited to in-frame clones, with some not included. The sample yields 100,000 to 150,000 clones, approximately 85% seen once. The sequencing used PBMCs, collected after 24 months of ibrutinib treatment. The receptors derive from a human donor with chronic lymphocytic leukemia. CDR3s include the opening cysteine and the closing phenylalanine or tryptophan. Fields, in order: V gene, D gene, J gene, clone size, CDR3 DNA, CDR3 protein. The D gene is left open where the match is weak. Not all rows give a size; the values are once, few, many and, for expanded clones, a class.

>TRBV18|TRBD1|TRBJ1-1|NA
TGTGCCAGCTCATTCGGGACAGAGAACACTGAAGCTTTCTTT
CASSFGTENTEAFF
>TRBV1|NA|TRBJ1-5|NA
TGCACCAGCACCCTCAGCGGGGGTCGCAATCAGCCCCAGCATTTT
CTSTLSGGRNQPQHF
>TRBV20-1|NA|TRBJ2-1|NA
TGCAGTGCCTACTTTTACAATGAGCAGTTCTTC
CSAYFYNEQFF
>TRBV30|TRBD2|TRBJ2-1|NA
TGTGCCTGGAGTGTGGAGGCGGGGGGGTACAATGAGCAGTTCTTC
CAWSVEAGGYNEQFF
>TRBV28|TRBD1|TRBJ2-5|NA
TGTGCCAGCCGGCAGCAGGGGGCTTCGTCCAAAGAGACCCAGTACTTC
CASRQQGASSKETQYF
>TRBV11-2|NA|TRBJ2-7|NA
TGTGCCAGCAGCTTAGTCCCAGCGATACTCCCGAACTACGAGCAGTACTTC
CASSLVPAILPNYEQYF
>TRBV7-2|NA|TRBJ2-7|NA
TGTGCCAGCAGCCCGGGACTTAAGAGTACGAAGCAGTACTTC
CASSPGLKSTKQYF
>TRBV19|NA|TRBJ1-2|NA
TGTGCCAGTAGTATCTTCCACCGGGCCGAGGAGGGCTACACCTTC
CASSIFHRAEEGYTF
>TRBV5-8|NA|TRBJ1-5|NA
TGTGCCAGCAGCCCAGGTTATGGGAATCCGAATCAGCCCCAGCATTTT
CASSPGYGNPNQPQHF
>TRBV9|NA|TRBJ1-3|NA
TGTGCCAGCAGCGCCAGTGGACGGCTCTCTGGAAACACCATATATTTT
CASSASGRLSGNTIYF
>TRBV28|NA|TRBJ2-7|NA
TGTGCCAGCCGTTTAGGGCGGTACGAGCAGTACTTC
CASRLGRYEQYF
>TRBV5-8|NA|TRBJ2-7|once
TGTGCCAGCGGCCGGACGATAGCCTACGAGCAGTACTTC
CASGRTIAYEQYF
>TRBV7-9|NA|TRBJ2-3|NA
TGTGCCAGCAGCTTATTACAGAACACAGATACGCAGTATTTT
CASSLLQNTDTQYF
>TRBV7-9|NA|TRBJ1-1|NA
TGTGCCAGCAGCTTACGATCAGGGGTGACTGAAGCTTTCTTT
CASSLRSGVTEAFF
>TRBV7-2|NA|TRBJ2-7|NA
TGTGCCAGCAGCTTAGGGGGCTCCGTCGAGCAGTACTTC
CASSLGGSVEQYF
>TRBV7-2|NA|TRBJ1-6|NA
TGTGCCAGCAGCCACGAAGGAAGTAGAAATTCACCCCTCCACTTT
CASSHEGSRNSPLHF
>TRBV28|TRBD1|TRBJ2-5|once
TGTGCCAGCAGTTTACAGGGGGTTTTTGCAGAGACCCAGTACTTC
CASSLQGVFAETQYF